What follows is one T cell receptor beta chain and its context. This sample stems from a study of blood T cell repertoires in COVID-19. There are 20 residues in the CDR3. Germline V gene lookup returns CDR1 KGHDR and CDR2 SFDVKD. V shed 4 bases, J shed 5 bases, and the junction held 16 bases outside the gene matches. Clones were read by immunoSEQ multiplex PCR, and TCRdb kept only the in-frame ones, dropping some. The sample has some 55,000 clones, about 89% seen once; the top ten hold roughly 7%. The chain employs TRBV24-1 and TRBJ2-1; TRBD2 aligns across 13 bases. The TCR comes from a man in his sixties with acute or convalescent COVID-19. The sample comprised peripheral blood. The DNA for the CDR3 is TGTGCCACCAGTGACCCATCCGGGACTAGCGGGGCTAATCCCCACAATGAGCAGTTCTTC. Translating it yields CATSDPSGTSGANPHNEQFF.